One T cell receptor (beta chain) is described in this entry. The data belong to a study of blood T cell repertoires in COVID-19. Study as a whole: Acute and convalescent COVID-19 specimens originated in the United States, Italy and Spain. PBMCs, B-cell-depleted T cells, or T cells provided the cDNA or gDNA that made up the material.

Original data processing: Nucleated cell number was recorded as an estimate derived from reference gene primer amplification. Method: immunoSEQ multiplex PCR; TCRdb's copy keeps in-frame clones and lacks some. That table gives V, J and clone size, and the DNA gave D and trimming. This sample has 200,000 to 250,000 clones; roughly 84% occur once, and the top ten carry around 7%. Germline CDR1 reads LGHNA; CDR2 reads YSLEER. The CDR3 runs 20 residues. With V trimmed by 3 bases and J by 4 bases, 16 bases remained unmatched. The V gene is TRBV4-3, the J gene TRBJ1-6, with 9 bases matching TRBD1. The receptor was isolated from a woman between 45 and 65 years old with acute or convalescent COVID-19. The sequencing sample was made of peripheral blood. Here the CDR3 DNA reads TGCGCCAGCAGCCACCTACAAGGGGGACAGGGTTATAGTTATAATTCACCCCTCCACTTT. As protein: CASSHLQGGQGYSYNSPLHF.